The rows below give T cell receptor beta chains drawn from one sample of a study of blood T cell repertoires in COVID-19. This table comes from immunoSEQ multiplex PCR, and its TCRdb copy is limited to in-frame clones, with some not included. The sample holds 160,000 or so clones; roughly nine tenths are singletons and the top ten take over 0.95%. The specimen was PBMCs or T cells enriched from blood (not recorded which). The receptor source for this set is a human donor with acute COVID-19. The donor label of this sample is uncertain. CDR3s include the opening cysteine and the closing phenylalanine or tryptophan. The D gene is left open where the match is weak. Clone size is stated in some rows and not others, as once, few, many or a class when expanded.

>17|-|TRBD2|TRBJ2-3|TRBV3-1/TRBV3-2
CASSHSERGGAADTQYF
TGTGCCAGCAGCCATAGTGAGCGGGGGGGCGCGGCAGATACGCAGTATTTT
>16|once|-|TRBJ2-3|TRBV3-1/TRBV3-2
CASSQDFGGPPDTQYF
TGTGCCAGCAGCCAAGATTTCGGGGGGCCCCCAGATACGCAGTATTTT
>16|-|TRBD2|TRBJ2-3|TRBV29-1
CSVESPLAGDSDTQYF
TGCAGCGTTGAATCCCCTCTAGCGGGGGACTCAGATACGCAGTATTTT
>13|-|TRBD1|TRBJ1-1|TRBV27
CASTRTGGTEAFF
TGTGCCAGCACCCGGACAGGGGGCACTGAAGCTTTCTTT
>13|once|TRBD1|TRBJ1-5|TRBV7-9
CASTDRENQPQHF
TGTGCCAGCACCGACAGGGAAAATCAGCCCCAGCATTTT
>16|-|-|TRBJ1-5|TRBV19
CASSMVTGIGNQPQHF
TGTGCCAGTAGTATGGTTACAGGGATAGGCAATCAGCCCCAGCATTTT
>14|-|TRBD1|TRBJ1-1|TRBV7-3
CASSSQGANTEAFF
TGTGCCAGCAGCTCGCAGGGGGCAAACACTGAAGCTTTCTTT
>15|-|TRBD1|TRBJ2-1|TRBV11-2
CASSPGQGAHNEQFF
TGTGCCAGCAGCCCGGGACAGGGGGCCCACAATGAGCAGTTCTTC
>14|-|-|TRBJ2-7|TRBV25-1
CASSEMDSFGEQYF
TGTGCCAGCAGTGAGATGGACAGTTTCGGGGAGCAGTACTTC
>14|-|-|TRBJ1-1|TRBV27
CASSSLARRFEAFF
TGTGCCAGCAGTTCCTTGGCGAGGAGGTTTGAAGCTTTCTTT
>11|-|-|TRBJ1-4|TRBV3-1/TRBV3-2
CASSQGGKLFF
TGTGCCAGCAGCCAAGGCGGGAAACTGTTTTTT
>12|-|-|TRBJ1-2|TRBV12-3/TRBV12-4
CASRTLGYGYTF
TGTGCCAGCAGGACACTGGGCTATGGCTACACCTTC
>15|-|-|TRBJ1-5|TRBV6-5
CASSYSRTVNQPQHF
TGTGCCAGCAGTTACTCTCGGACAGTAAATCAGCCCCAGCATTTT
>14|-|-|TRBJ1-1|TRBV5-8
CASSLDRVGTEAFF
TGTGCCAGCAGCTTGGACAGGGTGGGCACTGAAGCTTTCTTT
>15|-|-|TRBJ2-7|TRBV5-1
CASSLAEDIIYEQYF
TGCGCCAGCAGCTTGGCCGAGGACATAATCTACGAGCAGTACTTC
>15|once|TRBD1|TRBJ1-1|TRBV7-8
CASSLGQGVSTEAFF
TGTGCCAGCAGCTTGGGACAGGGGGTAAGCACTGAAGCTTTCTTT
>18|-|TRBD1|TRBJ2-1|TRBV11-3
CASSLGQGSQGSYNEQFF
TGTGCCAGCAGCTTAGGACAGGGGTCGCAGGGTTCCTACAATGAGCAGTTCTTC
>14|-|-|TRBJ1-1|TRBV10-2
CASSEYPSSPEAFF
TGCGCCAGCAGTGAGTACCCCTCTAGCCCTGAAGCTTTCTTT
>15|-|-|TRBJ1-4|TRBV6-5
CASKPRGTGNEKLFF
TGTGCCAGCAAGCCGCGGGGGACGGGGAATGAAAAACTGTTTTTT
>15|-|-|TRBJ2-5|TRBV3-1/TRBV3-2
CASSQDLTSQETQYF
TGTGCCAGCAGCCAAGATCTAACGAGCCAAGAGACCCAGTACTTC
>10|-|-|TRBJ2-7|TRBV5-1
CASSLREQYF
TGCGCCAGCAGCTTGCGCGAGCAGTACTTC
>13|-|TRBD1|TRBJ2-7|TRBV30
CAWSGQGAGEQYF
TGTGCCTGGAGTGGGCAGGGGGCAGGGGAGCAGTACTTC
>16|-|-|TRBJ2-7|TRBV5-1
CASSLEAAGDGYEQYF
TGCGCCAGCAGCTTGGAGGCGGCAGGGGATGGCTACGAGCAGTACTTC
>15|-|TRBD2|TRBJ2-3|TRBV19
CASSIPSGGTDTQYF
TGTGCCAGTAGTATCCCTAGCGGGGGCACAGATACGCAGTATTTT
>14|-|TRBD1|TRBJ1-1|TRBV27
CASGPGQGVGGAFF
TGTGCCAGCGGACCGGGACAGGGGGTCGGCGGAGCTTTCTTT
>19|few|TRBD2|TRBJ2-7|TRBV5-4
CASSLVAGLAGAATYEQYF
TGTGCCAGCAGCTTGGTCGCGGGACTAGCGGGGGCAGCTACCTACGAGCAGTACTTC
>15|-|-|TRBJ1-1|TRBV18
CASSPTRGGSTEAFF
TGTGCCAGCTCACCGACCCGAGGGGGTAGCACTGAAGCTTTCTTT
>14|-|-|TRBJ1-4|TRBV30
CAWSVRGGFEKLFF
TGTGCCTGGAGTGTACGGGGAGGGTTCGAAAAACTGTTTTTT
>13|-|TRBD1|TRBJ2-7|TRBV7-3
CASSVQGAEEQYF
TGTGCCAGCAGCGTCCAGGGGGCAGAAGAGCAGTACTTC
>13|-|-|TRBJ1-2|TRBV7-2
CASSLEPNYGYTF
TGTGCCAGCAGCTTAGAGCCCAACTATGGCTACACCTTC
>13|-|TRBD2|TRBJ2-7|TRBV2
CASSYGLVGEQYF
TGTGCCAGCAGTTACGGACTAGTAGGCGAGCAGTACTTC
>15|-|TRBD1|TRBJ1-2|TRBV19
CASSRTGPSNYGYTF
TGTGCCAGTAGTCGGACAGGGCCGAGTAACTATGGCTACACCTTC
>17|-|TRBD1|TRBJ2-1|TRBV5-1
CASTEGSTGASYNEQFF
TGCGCCAGCACCGAAGGGTCGACAGGGGCTTCCTACAATGAGCAGTTCTTC
>16|-|-|TRBJ1-2|TRBV6-2/TRBV6-3
CASSPGRNQEGYGYTF
TGTGCCAGCAGCCCGGGACGGAACCAGGAGGGCTATGGCTACACCTTC
>13|-|-|TRBJ2-7|TRBV5-5
CASSLTDSYEQYF
TGTGCCAGCAGTTTGACAGACTCCTACGAGCAGTACTTC
>14|-|-|TRBJ2-5|TRBV7-9
CASSLQRTGESQYF
TGTGCCAGCAGCTTACAGCGGACTGGGGAGTCCCAGTACTTC
>14|-|-|TRBJ2-1|TRBV2
CASSPSRTINEQFF
TGTGCCAGCAGTCCCTCAAGGACTATCAATGAGCAGTTCTTC
>12|-|TRBD1|TRBJ1-6|TRBV2
CASGQGASPLHF
TGTGCCAGCGGGCAGGGGGCATCACCCCTCCACTTT
>15|-|TRBD2|TRBJ2-1|TRBV6-5
CASSSRGGLYNEQFF
TGTGCCAGCAGTTCGCGGGGGGGCCTCTACAATGAGCAGTTCTTC
>15|-|-|TRBJ1-2|TRBV10-3
CASGRGSGGNYGYTF
TGTGCCTCCGGCCGGGGCTCGGGGGGTAACTATGGCTACACCTTC
>13|few|-|TRBJ2-7|TRBV6-2/TRBV6-3
CASSYSQVYEQYF
TGTGCCAGCAGTTACTCCCAGGTCTACGAGCAGTACTTC
>14|-|-|TRBJ2-4|TRBV5-1
CASSSETGRNIQYF
TGCGCCAGCAGCTCGGAGACAGGGAGGAACATTCAGTACTTC
>17|-|TRBD1|TRBJ1-4|TRBV7-9
CASSPGTGSATNEKLFF
TGTGCCAGCAGCCCCGGGACAGGGTCTGCAACTAATGAAAAACTGTTTTTT
>15|-|-|TRBJ2-1|TRBV6-5
CASTLRAGFYNEQFF
TGTGCCAGCACCTTACGGGCGGGGTTTTACAATGAGCAGTTCTTC
>15|-|-|TRBJ1-2|TRBV4-3
CASSLVGGGIYGYTF
TGCGCCAGCAGCCTAGTCGGGGGGGGGATCTATGGCTACACCTTC
>22|-|TRBD1|TRBJ2-6|TRBV4-1
CASSHYLGSPGQRGSGANVLTF
TGCGCCAGCAGCCACTATCTGGGGAGCCCGGGACAGCGAGGGTCTGGGGCCAACGTCCTGACTTTC
>11|-|-|TRBJ1-4|TRBV20-1
CSASPAPELFF
TGCAGTGCTAGTCCAGCGCCAGAACTGTTTTTT
>18|-|TRBD2|TRBJ2-2|TRBV2
CASRKGLAGGVNTGELFF
TGTGCCAGCAGAAAGGGACTAGCGGGGGGTGTGAACACCGGGGAGCTGTTTTTT
>13|-|-|TRBJ2-1|TRBV9
CASSVGTINEQFF
TGTGCCAGCAGCGTAGGGACTATTAATGAGCAGTTCTTC
>15|once|-|TRBJ1-4|TRBV7-8
CASSTLAGANEKLFF
TGTGCCAGCAGCACCCTGGCAGGGGCAAATGAAAAACTGTTTTTT
>16|-|-|TRBJ2-1|TRBV7-2
CASSLAGWRSYNEQFF
TGTGCCAGCAGCTTAGCCGGGTGGCGCTCCTACAATGAGCAGTTCTTC
>15|once|TRBD2|TRBJ2-2|TRBV6-5
CASSYEREGTGELFF
TGTGCCAGCAGTTACGAGCGGGAGGGCACCGGGGAGCTGTTTTTT
>12|-|-|TRBJ1-1|TRBV19
CASSIRNTEAFF
TGTGCCAGTAGTATCCGGAACACTGAAGCTTTCTTT
>14|few|TRBD1|TRBJ1-2|TRBV5-4
CASSVDRTTYGYTF
TGTGCCAGCAGCGTGGACAGGACTACCTATGGCTACACCTTC
>15|-|-|TRBJ2-1|TRBV3-1/TRBV3-2
CASGKGHLSYNEQFF
TGTGCCAGCGGAAAGGGACACCTCTCCTACAATGAGCAGTTCTTC
>13|-|-|TRBJ2-7|TRBV13
CASSLGGRYEQYF
TGTGCCAGCAGCTTAGGGGGCAGGTACGAGCAGTACTTC
>15|-|TRBD1|TRBJ1-2|TRBV5-1
CASSPGQEGTYGYTF
TGCGCCAGCAGCCCTGGACAGGAAGGAACCTATGGCTACACCTTC
>14|-|TRBD2|TRBJ2-1|TRBV29-1
CSVEESGTSIEQFF
TGCAGCGTTGAAGAGAGTGGGACTAGTATTGAGCAGTTCTTC
>13|-|TRBD1|TRBJ2-7|TRBV9
CASSGTGRGEQYF
TGTGCCAGCAGCGGGACAGGAAGAGGCGAGCAGTACTTC